These 17 T cell receptor beta chains were all obtained from the same sample, sequenced in a study of T cell responses to AZD1222 COVID-19 vaccine. TCRdb's table, derived via immunoSEQ multiplex PCR, lists solely in-frame clones and lacks some. The sample yields 80,000 to 95,000 clones, around 87% seen once. The sequences come from peripheral blood, collected on day 0 of MenACWY control vaccination. These receptor sequences come from an adult in good health.

The gene calls are TRBV7-2 and TRBJ1-1; 7 positions agree with TRBD1. There are 12 residues in the CDR3. The V and J ends lost 11 bases and 5 bases, in that order; junction bases with no gene match: 8. Germline assignment: CDR1 SGHTA and CDR2 FQGNSA. CDR3 DNA sequence: TGTGCCGAAAGACAGGGAGGTACTGAAGCTTTCTTT. Translation gives CAERQGGTEAFF. The full variable domain, with the rest looked up from reference TRBV7-2 and TRBJ1-1, is GAGVSQSPSNKVTEKGKDVELRCDPISGHTALYWYRQSLGQGLEFLIYFQGNSAPDKSGLPSDRFSAERTGGSVSTLTIQRTQQEDSAVYLCAERQGGTEAFFGQGTRLTVV.

The table lists this clone with a few counts. The V and J genes are TRBV2 and TRBJ2-7, with 7 bases matching TRBD2. The trim removed 6 bases at V and 5 bases at J, leaving 13 bases unmatched. Germline V lookup: CDR1 SNHLY, CDR2 FYNNEI. The CDR3 extends over 15 amino acids. The CDR3: CASRLEAGVPDEQYF. The CDR3 nucleotides read TGTGCCAGCAGGTTAGAGGCGGGAGTTCCCGACGAGCAGTACTTC.

The J gene is TRBJ1-5, the V gene TRBV27; 7 bases map to TRBD1. The CDR3 is 14 residues long. CDR1 and CDR2 (germline): MNHEY, SMNVEV (reference sequence). Trimming took 3 bases from V and 10 from J; bases not matched to a gene: 9. This CDR3 reads CASSFDGRGVPQHF. The CDR3, as DNA: TGTGCCAGCAGTTTTGACGGCAGGGGGGTACCCCAGCATTTT.

CDR3 amino acids: CASSLYLGYEQYF. As DNA, the CDR3 is TGTGCCAGCAGTTTATATCTGGGCTACGAGCAGTACTTC. This rearrangement joins TRBV27 to TRBJ2-7; D is uncertain. CDR3 length: 13 amino acids. Trimming shortened V by 1 base and J by 3 bases, and 7 bases separated the two germline ends. Per the germline V gene, CDR1 is MNHEY and CDR2 is SMNVEV (reference sequence).

The rearrangement joins TRBV9 to TRBJ1-2; no firm D call. CDR3 length: 15 amino acids. Germline CDR1 is SGDLS and CDR2 is YYNGEE. V dropped 2 bases and J dropped 4 bases, with 15 bases sitting between them. CDR3 amino acids: CASSVGAGIGYGYTF. The CDR3 bases are TGTGCCAGCAGCGTTGGAGCGGGGATCGGCTATGGCTACACCTTC. Variable domain in full (rest from reference TRBV9 and TRBJ1-2): DSGVTQTPKHLITATGQRVTLRCSPRSGDLSVYWYQQSLDQGLQFLIQYYNGEERAKGNILERFSAQQFPDLHSELNLSSLELGDSALYFCASSVGAGIGYGYTFGSGTRLTVV.

Details on this clone: The junction shows a germline mismatch at one end, possibly a read error. The rearrangement links TRBV2 to TRBJ1-1; D perhaps matches TRBD1 (6 bases). The V gene's germline CDR1 is SNHLY and CDR2 FYNNEI. This CDR3 has 14 amino acids. The CDR3 loop reads CASRIGDRNPEAFF. CDR3 sequence (DNA): TGTGCCAGCAGGATAGGCGACAGGAACCCTGAAGCTTTCTTT.

This clone showed up just once. V and J are TRBV6-2 or TRBV6-3 and TRBJ2-5; 7 bases match TRBD1. The junction had 14 bases not matched to a gene; V was cut back by 6 bases and J by 1 base. There are 17 residues in the CDR3. The germline gives CDR1 MNHEY, CDR2 SVGEGT. DNA for the CDR3: TGTGCCAGCAGCTCCATCGTCCTCGGGACAGCCCAAGAGACCCAGTACTTC. Residues: CASSSIVLGTAQETQYF.

The chain is built from TRBV2 and TRBJ1-1; 9 bases are shared with TRBD1. The V gene end was trimmed by 1 base and the J gene end by 10 bases; junction bases not matched to a gene: 7. This CDR3 has 14 amino acids. CDR1 SNHLY and CDR2 FYNNEI come from the germline V gene. The CDR3 loop reads CASSEEGQGMRAFF. The CDR3 DNA follows: TGTGCCAGCAGTGAAGAAGGACAGGGGATGAGAGCTTTCTTT.

The rearrangement joins TRBV6-5 to TRBJ1-5, with D unresolved. The CDR3 loop spans 12 amino acids. Germline V gene lookup returns CDR1 MNHEY and CDR2 SVGAGI. V was trimmed by 5 bases and J by 7 bases, leaving 9 bases between them. The CDR3 region is CASSLPKQPQHF. The CDR3 DNA follows: TGTGCCAGCAGTCTACCGAAACAGCCCCAGCATTTT.

J is TRBJ2-1 and V is TRBV11-3; the D gene is possibly TRBD2 (6 bases). Germline assignment: CDR1 SGHNT and CDR2 YENEEA. CDR3 length: 17 amino acids. Trimming removed 5 bases at V and 1 base at J, with 18 bases between. CDR3 sequence reads: CASSPGSGRASYNEQFF. CDR3 nucleotide sequence: TGTGCCAGCAGCCCAGGTAGCGGCCGCGCATCCTACAATGAGCAGTTCTTC.

The V call is TRBV28, the J call TRBJ1-4; D unclear. Trimming cost V 4 bases and J 8 bases, with 14 bases left between them. The CDR3 is made up of 14 amino acids. Germline V lookup: CDR1 MDHEN, CDR2 SYDVKM. The DNA of the CDR3 is TGTGCCAGCAGTTGGTCTTCCGGGAGGGAAAAACTGTTTTTT. Its translation: CASSWSSGREKLFF.

The chain couples TRBV19 to TRBJ1-6; TRBD1 matches at 7 bases. The germline V gene encodes CDR1 LNHDA and CDR2 SQIVND (reference sequence). This CDR3 is built from 14 residues. The J segment lost 9 bases and the V segment lost 5 bases, leaving 7 bases of the junction unmatched. The CDR3 DNA sequence: TGTGCCAGTAGTGTCCGGGACAGTGGTTCACCCCTCCACTTT. Translated, it gives CASSVRDSGSPLHF.

The chain recombines TRBV4-3 with TRBJ2-1, with D uncertain. Germline V gives CDR1 LGHNA, CDR2 YSLEER. V shed 2 bases and J shed 4 bases, with 6 bases lying between them. The CDR3 is 13 amino acids. Written as DNA, the CDR3 is TGCGCCAGCAGCCAACACAGTTACAATGAGCAGTTCTTC. This encodes CASSQHSYNEQFF.

V and J are TRBV5-4 and TRBJ2-7; D gene ambiguous. Germline CDR1 reads SGHNT; CDR2 reads YYREEE (reference sequence). Trimming shortened V by 2 bases and J by 0 bases, and 9 bases separated the two germline ends. The CDR3 is 14 residues long. The CDR3 DNA is TGTGCCAGCAGCTTCGGCGCCAGCTCCTACGAGCAGTACTTC. It translates to CASSFGASSYEQYF.

V and J are TRBV24-1 and TRBJ2-1; no reliable D call. The CDR3 is 14 residues long. V dropped 9 bases and J dropped 2 bases, with 13 bases sitting between them. Germline lookup yields CDR1 KGHDR and CDR2 SFDVKD. The CDR3 nucleotides read TGTGCCACCCAGGACCCCATAGCCTACAATGAGCAGTTCTTC. It is translated as CATQDPIAYNEQFF.

This clone counts as medium-sized. The chain combines TRBV4-2 with TRBJ2-3; D ambiguous. The CDR3 length is 15 residues. Trimming removed 0 bases at V and 5 bases at J, with 12 bases between. Germline CDR1 is LGHNA and CDR2 is YNFKEQ. CDR3 DNA: TGTGCCAGCAGCCAAGACTCGAGCCCGCGAGATACGCAGTATTTT. This gives the protein CASSQDSSPRDTQYF.

For this clone: The junction departs from the called germline gene at one end, perhaps through a read error. This chain uses TRBV11-2 with TRBJ2-7; D is unresolved. Germline V gives CDR1 SGHAT, CDR2 FQNNGV. The CDR3 contains 12 residues. The CDR3 sequence: CASSLDRTQWNF. Written as DNA, the CDR3 is TGTGCCAGCAGCTTAGACCGGACCCAGTGGAACTTC. The complete variable domain, with remaining parts taken from reference TRBV11-2 and TRBJ2-7, reads EAGVAQSPRYKIIEKRQSVAFWCNPISGHATLYWYQQILGQGPKLLIQFQNNGVVDDSQLPKDRFSAERLKGVDSTLKIQPAKLEDSAVYLCASSLDRTQWNFGPGTRLTVT.